These 28 T cell receptor beta chains share one sample of origin, sequenced in a study of T cells in Graves' hyperthyroidism and ophthalmopathy. TCR beta CDR3 sequences were amplified from RNA transcripts. TCR CDR3 underwent first-round RT-PCR with the HTBI primer set. From the multiplex PCR reads, TCRdb called clonotypes with MiXCR, one entry per CDR3 protein. This table holds roughly 710,000 distinct CDR3 sequences, roughly a third found once. The source material was blood. These receptors were taken from a woman aged 40 to 55 with Graves' hyperthyroidism.

Note on this clonotype: Without the conserved terminal phenylalanine or tryptophan, this CDR3 likely stems from a read error. The chain employs TRBV20-1 and TRBJ1-1; 10 positions match TRBD1. Germline CDR1 reads DFQATT; CDR2 reads SNEGSKA (reference sequence). The CDR3 has 18 residues. J was trimmed by 0 bases and V by 5 bases; bases with no gene match: 15. The CDR3 sequence is CSALRDRGIIELNTEAFL. Here the CDR3 DNA reads TGCAGTGCTCTCCGGGACAGGGGAATCATAGAACTGAACACTGAAGCTTTCCTT.

The J gene is TRBJ2-3, the V gene TRBV19; 9 nucleotides agree with TRBD2. The germline V gene encodes CDR1 LNHDA and CDR2 SQIVND (reference sequence). Trimming removed 4 bases from V and 2 bases from J; junction bases left unmatched: 13. This CDR3 region has 18 residues. The CDR3 bases are TGTGCCAGTAGTACTTGGACTAGCGCCTTTGCGGCCACAGATACGCAGTATTTT. This translates into CASSTWTSAFAATDTQYF.

Concerning this clonotype: Germline and junction disagree at one end, which may indicate a read error. The chain has TRBV7-8 and TRBJ1-2; TRBD1 aligns across 7 bases. The CDR3 loop spans 12 amino acids. Germline CDR1 reads SGHVS; CDR2 reads FQNEAQ. Here the CDR3 reads CASSLAADRRFF. CDR3 nucleotides: TGTGCCAGCAGCTTAGCGGCGGACAGGCGCTTCTTC.

This clonotype was seen many times. This chain joins TRBV5-6 and TRBJ2-2; the D gene is possibly TRBD1 (6 bases). From germline, CDR1 is SGHDT and CDR2 YYEEEE. Trimming removed 4 bases at V and 0 bases at J, with 10 bases between. This CDR3 region has 15 residues. CDR3 sequence: CASSGDTANTGELFF. The CDR3 DNA sequence: TGTGCCAGCAGCGGGGACACCGCGAACACCGGGGAGCTGTTTTTT.

This clonotype appeared a few times. The chain uses TRBV20-1 and TRBJ2-7, with 11 bases aligning to TRBD2. V lost 6 bases to trimming and J lost 5 bases; unmatched junction nucleotides: 12. Germline V gene sequence: CDR1 DFQATT, CDR2 SNEGSKA (reference sequence). This CDR3 region has 15 residues. CDR3 in amino acids: CSAPGLAGGPDEQYF. CDR3 DNA: TGCAGTGCCCCGGGGCTAGCGGGGGGTCCGGACGAGCAGTACTTC.

On this clonotype itself: One junction end does not reproduce the germline sequence, and a read error may be involved. The chain recombines TRBV9 with TRBJ2-2, with 11 bases identical to TRBD1. The CDR3 has 16 residues. The germline V gene has CDR1 SGDLS and CDR2 YYNGEE. CDR3 sequence reads: CASSARTGGDTGEPFF. DNA of the CDR3: TGTGCCAGCAGCGCCAGGACAGGGGGCGACACCGGGGAGCCGTTTTTT.

The table lists this clonotype with many counts. J is TRBJ1-1 and V is TRBV29-1, with D uncertain. Trimming cost V 1 base and J 7 bases, with 4 bases left between them. CDR1 SQVTM and CDR2 ANQGSEA come from the germline V gene. CDR3 size: 10 residues. The CDR3 reads CSVEVGEAFF. The CDR3 DNA reads TGCAGCGTTGAAGTAGGTGAAGCTTTCTTT.

This clonotype was observed a handful of times. The rearrangement joins TRBV2 to TRBJ1-3, with a possible D match to TRBD1 (6 bases). Germline V gene lookup returns CDR1 SNHLY and CDR2 FYNNEI. The CDR3 is 15 residues long. Deletions cut 8 bases from V and 2 bases from J, with 16 bases between. The CDR3, as DNA: TGTGCCAGCGTATTCACTTCAGGGGCTGGAAACACCATATATTTT. The encoded protein is CASVFTSGAGNTIYF. The whole variable domain, filled in from reference TRBV2 and TRBJ1-3, reads EPEVTQTPSHQVTQMGQEVILRCVPISNHLYFYWYRQILGQKVEFLVSFYNNEISEKSEIFDDQFSVERPDGSNFTLKIRSTKLEDSAMYFCASVFTSGAGNTIYFGEGSWLTVV.

The chain carries TRBV20-1 and TRBJ2-5; 7 bases match TRBD2. The CDR3 length is 14 residues. Germline assignment: CDR1 DFQATT and CDR2 SNEGSKA (reference sequence). CDR3 loop: CSAGLSGPKETQYF. The DNA of the CDR3 is TGCAGCGCAGGCCTTAGCGGGCCCAAAGAGACCCAGTACTTC.

This clonotype was seen repeatedly, ten times or more. Here the CDR3 reads CAIEDGAGELFF. The CDR3 nucleotides are TGTGCCATCGAGGATGGGGCCGGGGAGCTGTTTTTT. This chain joins TRBV10-3 and TRBJ2-2, with no clear D. Germline CDR1 and CDR2: ENHRY and SYGVKD. The CDR3 consists of 12 residues. V gave up 8 bases and J gave up 6 bases, with 10 bases separating them.

This clonotype has a single count. The CDR3 loop is CASSWDAGDEQYF. CDR3 DNA: TGTGCCAGCAGCTGGGATGCCGGGGACGAGCAGTACTTC. The gene calls are TRBV7-2 and TRBJ2-7, with a tentative D call TRBD2 (5 bases). CDR3 length equals 13 residues. The V gene lost 4 bases and the J gene lost 5 bases, with 12 bases spanning the gap. Germline V gives CDR1 SGHTA, CDR2 FQGNSA. Full variable domain (remainder filled in from reference TRBV7-2 and TRBJ2-7): GAGVSQSPSNKVTEKGKDVELRCDPISGHTALYWYRQSLGQGLEFLIYFQGNSAPDKSGLPSDRFSAERTGGSVSTLTIQRTQQEDSAVYLCASSWDAGDEQYFGPGTRLTVT.

The chain couples TRBV4-1 to TRBJ1-1; maybe TRBD1 (6 bases). Germline-derived CDR1 and CDR2 are MGHRA and YSYEKL. The CDR3 is 15 amino acids. V was clipped by 4 bases and J by 4 bases, with 16 bases between them. CDR3 amino acids: CASSPRGLEGTEAFF. CDR3 coding DNA: TGCGCCAGCAGCCCTCGGGGGCTCGAGGGCACTGAAGCTTTCTTT.

As regards this clonotype: Possible read error: a much larger clone is one base away. The chain combines TRBV7-3 with TRBJ1-1; 7 nucleotides match TRBD1. CDR3 length: 14 residues. Germline V gene data show CDR1 as SGHTA and CDR2 as FQGTGA. The CDR3 reads CAGSLLRDSTEAFF. In DNA, the CDR3 is TGTGCCGGCAGCTTACTCCGGGACAGCACTGAAGCTTTCTTT.

The chain is built from TRBV28 and TRBJ1-1; D uncertain. CDR3 length equals 14 residues. V lost 1 base and J 1 base, leaving 7 bases between the germline ends. The germline V gene has CDR1 MDHEN and CDR2 SYDVKM. CDR3 amino acids: CASSLFSGNTEAFF. CDR3 nucleotide sequence: TGTGCCAGCAGTTTATTTTCCGGGAACACTGAAGCTTTCTTT. The full variable domain, completed using reference TRBV28 and TRBJ1-1, is DVKVTQSSRYLVKRTGEKVFLECVQDMDHENMFWYRQDPGLGLRLIYFSYDVKMKEKGDIPEGYSVSREKKERFSLILESASTNQTSMYLCASSLFSGNTEAFFGQGTRLTVV.

The chain links TRBV10-3 to TRBJ1-2; 10 nucleotides match TRBD1. This CDR3 has 15 residues. The ends lost 3 bases at V and 8 bases at J; junction bases unmatched: 9. Germline V gives CDR1 ENHRY, CDR2 SYGVKD. CDR3: CAISDTSGTGVGYTF. CDR3 in DNA: TGTGCCATCAGTGACACTAGCGGGACAGGGGTAGGCTACACCTTC.

The CDR3 loop reads CASSQARATNYGYTF. As DNA, the CDR3 is TGCGCCAGCAGCCAAGCTCGGGCAACTAACTATGGCTACACCTTC. The rearrangement joins TRBV4-1 to TRBJ1-2, with D unresolved. This CDR3 spans 15 amino acids. With 1 base removed from V and 0 bases from J, the gap between germline ends came to 9 bases. The germline gives CDR1 MGHRA, CDR2 YSYEKL.

This clonotype was detected only a few times. The chain links TRBV7-8 to TRBJ1-4; the match to TRBD1 covers 8 bases. CDR3 size: 15 residues. Trimming at V came to 1 base and at J to 4 bases, leaving 2 bases not matched to a gene. Germline CDR1 SGHVS, CDR2 FQNEAQ. The chain's CDR3 is CASSLGDRLNEKLFF. CDR3 nucleotide sequence: TGTGCCAGCAGCTTAGGGGACAGGCTTAATGAAAAACTGTTTTTT.

J is TRBJ1-3 and V is TRBV20-1, with a weak D call TRBD1 (6 bases). The V end was cut by 7 bases, the J end by 8 bases, with 24 bases between. CDR1 DFQATT and CDR2 SNEGSKA come from the germline V gene (reference sequence). The CDR3 sequence is 15 residues long. CDR3 residues: CSVSPAPQGVDTIYF. As DNA, the CDR3 is TGCAGTGTATCCCCGGCCCCACAGGGTGTGGACACCATATATTTT.

This chain uses TRBV19 with TRBJ1-5; TRBD1 aligns across 9 bases. CDR1 is LNHDA and CDR2 is SQIVND in the germline V gene (reference sequence). V gave up 9 bases and J gave up 4 bases; unmatched junction bases: 10. This CDR3 is 15 amino acids long. The CDR3 is CASRSGDRVNQPQHF. CDR3 coding DNA: TGTGCCAGCAGGTCCGGGGACAGGGTGAATCAGCCCCAGCATTTT.

The chain recombines TRBV4-3 with TRBJ1-1, with D hard to call. The CDR3 runs 16 residues. CDR1 and CDR2 (germline): LGHNA, YSLEER. The germline V and J ends were trimmed by 0 bases and 0 bases, with 11 bases remaining between them. CDR3 nucleotides: TGCGCCAGCAGCCAAGAAGTTCGGAAACTGAACACTGAAGCTTTCTTT. Protein: CASSQEVRKLNTEAFF.

The gene calls are TRBV19 and TRBJ1-3; D possibly corresponds to TRBD1 (5 bases). The V gene's germline CDR1 is LNHDA and CDR2 SQIVND (reference sequence). Trimming pared 7 bases from V and 0 bases from J, leaving 13 bases between. This CDR3 is 15 amino acids long. The CDR3 loop is CASTPGLSSGNTIYF. CDR3 bases: TGTGCCAGTACCCCGGGACTTAGCTCTGGAAACACCATATATTTT.

The V and J genes are TRBV11-2 and TRBJ2-3; D may be TRBD1 (5 bases). The CDR3 spans 14 residues. V was pared by 2 bases and J by 4 bases, with 10 bases between. Germline assignment: CDR1 SGHAT and CDR2 FQNNGV. DNA for the CDR3: TGTGCCAGCAGCTTAAATATGGGGCCAGATACGCAGTATTTT. Amino acids: CASSLNMGPDTQYF.

The chain joins TRBV7-9 to TRBJ2-5; weak D call: TRBD2 (6 bases). Trimming shortened V by 8 bases and J by 2 bases, and 24 bases separated the two germline ends. CDR3 length: 17 amino acids. Germline V gene sequence: CDR1 SEHNR, CDR2 FQNEAQ (reference sequence). CDR3 sequence reads: CASSPFTSGTLQETQYF. CDR3 coding DNA: TGTGCCAGCTCACCATTTACGTCCGGGACTTTACAAGAGACCCAGTACTTC.

This clonotype came up many times. This chain links TRBV6-2 or TRBV6-3 with TRBJ2-2; TRBD2 aligns across 8 bases. This CDR3 region has 17 residues. CDR1 is MNHEY, CDR2 SVGEGT, per germline. J lost 0 bases, V lost 2 bases, and 5 bases had no gene match. CDR3 sequence: CASSYLLTSANTGELFF. The CDR3 DNA follows: TGTGCCAGCAGTTACCTTCTGACTAGCGCGAACACCGGGGAGCTGTTTTTT.

This clonotype was detected many times. The rearrangement links TRBV12-3 or TRBV12-4 to TRBJ1-2; a possible D gene is TRBD1 (5 bases). Between the trimmed V and J ends, which lost 6 bases and 5 bases, there was a span of 16 bases. This CDR3 comprises 14 residues. The chain's CDR3 is CASSPETVTYGYTF. The CDR3 coding sequence is TGTGCCAGCAGCCCCGAGACAGTGACGTATGGCTACACCTTC.

The chain joins TRBV7-9 to TRBJ2-7; a possible D gene is TRBD1 (6 bases). CDR3 size: 15 residues. CDR1 SEHNR and CDR2 FQNEAQ come from the germline V gene (reference sequence). V dropped 5 bases and J dropped 3 bases, with 17 bases sitting between them. This CDR3 is CASSTGDNRNYEQYF. CDR3 coding DNA: TGTGCCAGCAGCACCGGGGACAACAGGAACTACGAGCAGTACTTC.

This chain links TRBV6-1 with TRBJ2-5; 7 bases map to TRBD2. V was pared by 6 bases and J by 7 bases, with 14 bases of the junction left unmatched. This CDR3 has 15 residues. CDR1 is MNHNS and CDR2 is SASEGT in the germline V gene. The CDR3 loop is CASRTGGGGPVTQYF. The DNA of the CDR3 is TGTGCCAGCAGGACGGGAGGCGGCGGACCCGTGACCCAGTACTTC.

This clonotype has only a few counts. The chain carries TRBV27 and TRBJ1-6; D uncertain. The germline CDR1 and CDR2 sequences are MNHEY and SMNVEV (reference sequence). V lost 3 bases and J 9 bases, leaving 9 bases between the germline ends. The length of the CDR3 is 13 residues. CDR3 sequence reads: CASSFVGSSPLHF. The CDR3 nucleotides read TGTGCCAGCAGTTTTGTTGGGAGTTCACCCCTCCACTTT.